This T cell receptor (beta chain) was captured by sequencing in a study of HIV-infected children after antiretroviral therapy interruption. Study at large: Continuous-treatment samples came from weeks 0, 48 and 150. Findings and limits, study-wide: Shared-triplet CDR3 clusters increased after treatment interruption in three patients, significant only when one outlier was excluded.

This sample's treatment: PENTA 11 planned treatment interruption arm or continuous ART arm. Samples needed at least 5 million viable cryopreserved PBMCs. Memory CD8+ CD45RO+ CD45RA- T cells were sorted from thawed PBMCs. This clonotype showed up just a few times. What it binds is not known. RNA-based 3' RACE libraries used unique molecular identifiers. TCRdb reprocessed the 3' RACE reads via MiXCR and lists one record per CDR3 protein. The data contain nearly 15,000 distinct CDR3 sequences, approximately 3.6% of them singletons. The ends were cut back, 4 bases at V and 1 base at J, with 5 bases in the middle. This CDR3 region has 14 residues. The V gene's germline CDR1 is MRHNA and CDR2 SNTAGT.

This sequence was found in a pool of human donors with HIV. V is TRBV6-4 and J is TRBJ2-6; D remains unclear. Sequencing was performed on CD45RO+ CD8+ T cells from PBMCs, pooled from several time points, taken from a donor given antiretroviral therapy, either interrupted or continuous. The subset: memory CD8+ CD45RO+ CD45RA- T cells. CDR3 DNA: TGTGCCAGCAGTGGGGATTCTGGGGCCAACGTCCTGACTTTC. It specifies CASSGDSGANVLTF.